Below are 22 T cell receptor beta chains sequenced from a single sample in a study of graft-versus-host responses after intestinal transplantation. Their antigens remain unidentified. TCRdb's copy holds only in-frame clones and misses some; the assay was immunoSEQ multiplex PCR. The sample has around 99,000 clones, roughly 89% seen once. This material consisted of unstimulated CD4+ T cells sorted from spleen or lymph node cells, taken before transplant. Every receptor here comes from a human donor who was the organ donor for an intestinal transplant.

This chain uses TRBV2 with TRBJ2-5, with 10 bases aligning to TRBD1. There are 16 residues in the CDR3. Germline assignment: CDR1 SNHLY and CDR2 FYNNEI. V shed 7 bases and J 5 bases; nucleotides not matched to a gene: 13. CDR3 region: CASNSPDRGRGETQYF. As DNA, the CDR3 is TGTGCCAGCAACTCACCGGACAGGGGGAGGGGGGAGACCCAGTACTTC.

V gene TRBV27 combines with J gene TRBJ1-2; D uncertain. Germline assignment: CDR1 MNHEY and CDR2 SMNVEV (reference sequence). Deletions cut 1 base from V and 1 base from J, with 10 bases between. The CDR3 consists of 15 residues. In DNA form, the CDR3 reads TGTGCCAGCAGTTTATATTACAACCTTAACTATGGCTACACCTTC. Its protein is CASSLYYNLNYGYTF.

The chain is built from TRBV27 and TRBJ2-7; 8 bases agree with TRBD2. With V trimmed by 1 base and J by 5 bases, 16 bases remained unmatched. Germline lookup yields CDR1 MNHEY and CDR2 SMNVEV (reference sequence). There are 18 residues in the CDR3. The CDR3 region is CASSLLGPTVAGRHEQYF. The CDR3 nucleotides are TGTGCCAGCAGTTTATTGGGGCCCACGGTAGCGGGACGCCACGAGCAGTACTTC.

The chain joins TRBV6-1 to TRBJ2-5, with D tentatively TRBD1 (6 bases). CDR1 and CDR2 (germline): MNHNS, SASEGT. V was cut by 4 bases and J by 6 bases, with 21 bases left in between. The CDR3 length is 16 residues. The CDR3 DNA sequence: TGTGCCAGCAGTGGAAGGGACACCACTTGGGGGAAGACCCAGTACTTC. This codes for CASSGRDTTWGKTQYF.

This chain joins TRBV5-6 and TRBJ2-5; D is unresolved. Trimming removed 3 bases at V and 5 bases at J, with 20 bases between. CDR1 and CDR2 from the germline V gene are SGHDT and YYEEEE. The CDR3 consists of 16 residues. As DNA, the CDR3 is TGTGCCAGCAGCTCGATGGACGGAGCCGTACGGGAGACCCAGTACTTC. The encoded protein is CASSSMDGAVRETQYF.

The V call is TRBV19, the J call TRBJ1-6; possible D gene TRBD1, 5 bases. This CDR3 comprises 15 residues. With 2 bases removed from V and 4 bases from J, the gap between germline ends came to 9 bases. Germline loops: CDR1 LNHDA, CDR2 SQIVND (reference sequence). The CDR3 reads CASSIRQRYNSPLHF. The CDR3 DNA is TGTGCCAGTAGTATAAGACAGCGGTATAATTCACCCCTCCACTTT.

The chain combines TRBV6-1 with TRBJ2-1; 11 bases agree with TRBD2. The CDR3 runs 19 residues. Trimming cost V 3 bases and J 0 bases; bases outside gene matches: 10. Germline V gene data show CDR1 as MNHNS and CDR2 as SASEGT. In nucleotides, the CDR3 is TGTGCCAGCAGTGAGGCTTTAGCGGGGGGGGGACGCTCCTACAATGAGCAGTTCTTC. The encoded protein is CASSEALAGGGRSYNEQFF.

CDR3 DNA: TGCGCCAGCAGCCCCGGACTAGCGGGAGCGTACGAGCAGTACTTC. Translating it yields CASSPGLAGAYEQYF. The chain joins TRBV4-1 to TRBJ2-7; TRBD2 matches 13 bases. With 4 bases clipped from V and 4 bases from J, the junction kept 4 bases outside the gene matches. The CDR3 runs to 15 residues. Germline-derived CDR1 and CDR2 are MGHRA and YSYEKL.

The chain is built from TRBV7-8 and TRBJ1-1; D not resolved. The length of the CDR3 is 13 residues. Trimming stripped 3 bases from V and 5 bases from J, with 10 bases between. Germline loops: CDR1 SGHVS, CDR2 FQNEAQ. Here the CDR3 DNA reads TGTGCCAGCAGCTTGGGGAGGGAGACTGAAGCTTTCTTT. This codes for CASSLGRETEAFF. Complete variable domain (other parts from reference TRBV7-8 and TRBJ1-1): GAGVSQSPRYKVAKRGQDVALRCDPISGHVSLFWYQQALGQGPEFLTYFQNEAQLDKSGLPSDRFFAERPEGSVSTLKIQRTQQEDSAVYLCASSLGRETEAFFGQGTRLTVV.

This chain uses TRBV10-1 with TRBJ2-7; possibly TRBD1 or TRBD2 for D (5 bases each). V lost 2 bases, J lost 2 bases, and 10 bases lay in between. This CDR3 has 14 amino acids. The germline gives CDR1 WNHNN, CDR2 SYGVQD (reference sequence). CDR3 amino acids: CASSEAGRTYEQYF. The DNA for the CDR3 is TGCGCCAGCAGTGAGGCAGGGAGAACCTACGAGCAGTACTTC.

This rearrangement joins TRBV19 to TRBJ1-2; D not resolved. V lost 3 bases to trimming and J lost 4 bases, with 21 bases between them. This CDR3 is built from 17 residues. Germline V gives CDR1 LNHDA, CDR2 SQIVND (reference sequence). The CDR3 loop reads CASSIATRDWVAYGYTF. The CDR3 coding sequence is TGTGCCAGTAGTATCGCCACTAGGGATTGGGTTGCCTATGGCTACACCTTC.

The count of this clone is one. The V gene is TRBV5-1, the J gene TRBJ1-1, with D uncertain. CDR3 length: 13 residues. Between the trimmed V and J ends, which lost 4 bases and 1 base, there was a span of 8 bases. The V gene's germline CDR1 is SGHRS and CDR2 YFSETQ. CDR3 region: CASSLVPNTEAFF. CDR3 sequence (DNA): TGCGCCAGCAGCCTGGTGCCGAACACTGAAGCTTTCTTT.

CDR3 sequence: CASSARRTSASYEQYF. CDR3 sequence (DNA): TGTGCCAGTAGTGCCCGCAGGACTAGCGCCTCGTACGAGCAGTACTTC. The rearrangement joins TRBV19 to TRBJ2-7; 9 bases map to TRBD2. The V segment lost 5 bases and the J segment 4 bases; nucleotides outside the gene matches: 12. The CDR3 contains 16 residues. From germline, CDR1 is LNHDA and CDR2 SQIVND (reference sequence).

The rearrangement joins TRBV6-1 to TRBJ1-3; no clear D gene. The CDR3 extends over 14 amino acids. Germline V gene lookup returns CDR1 MNHNS and CDR2 SASEGT. Trimming shortened V by 6 bases and J by 0 bases, and 9 bases separated the two germline ends. In DNA, the CDR3 is TGTGCCAGCAGACAGTCCCTCTCTGGAAACACCATATATTTT. This codes for CASRQSLSGNTIYF.

The genes are TRBV18 and TRBJ1-4, with 7 bases identical to TRBD1. CDR1 and CDR2 from the germline V gene are KGHSH and LQKENI. The length of the CDR3 is 14 residues. The V and J ends lost 6 bases and 4 bases, in that order; junction bases with no gene match: 5. The CDR3 DNA reads as TGTGCCAGCTCGGTCCGGGACAGTAATGAAAAACTGTTTTTT. Translating it yields CASSVRDSNEKLFF.

This chain links TRBV6-5 with TRBJ2-7; weak D call: TRBD1 (5 bases). Trimming removed 5 bases at V and 0 bases at J, with 11 bases between. Germline loops: CDR1 MNHEY, CDR2 SVGAGI. CDR3 length equals 14 residues. CDR3 sequence (DNA): TGTGCCAGCAGTACTGACAGACTCTCCTACGAGCAGTACTTC. It codes for CASSTDRLSYEQYF.

This chain links TRBV2 with TRBJ2-7, with 11 bases aligning to TRBD1. Unmatched junction bases numbered 7, after V lost 6 bases and J lost 6 bases. CDR1 SNHLY and CDR2 FYNNEI come from the germline V gene. The CDR3 length is 14 residues. The CDR3: CASSGTGGRREQYF. CDR3 coding DNA: TGTGCCAGCAGCGGGACAGGGGGACGCCGCGAGCAGTACTTC.

V gene TRBV4-1 combines with J gene TRBJ1-5; TRBD1 is a possible D gene (5 bases). This CDR3 has 15 amino acids. V was pared by 4 bases and J by 1 base, with 11 bases between. Looked up from germline, CDR1 is MGHRA and CDR2 is YSYEKL. CDR3 amino acids: CASSPRDWSNQPQHF. The CDR3 DNA reads TGCGCCAGCAGCCCCCGGGACTGGAGCAATCAGCCCCAGCATTTT.

V usage is TRBV7-9 and J usage is TRBJ1-2; D possibly corresponds to TRBD1 (5 bases). The CDR3 sequence is 14 residues long. Trimming cost V 5 bases and J 2 bases, with 12 bases left between them. Germline CDR1 and CDR2: SEHNR and FQNEAQ (reference sequence). This CDR3 reads CASSPTVTNYGYTF. CDR3 bases: TGTGCCAGCAGCCCGACAGTTACCAACTATGGCTACACCTTC.

Only one count was recorded for this clone. This chain joins TRBV5-1 and TRBJ1-4, with unresolved D. Germline loops: CDR1 SGHRS, CDR2 YFSETQ. The V and J ends lost 3 bases and 7 bases respectively, with 10 bases between them. The CDR3 is 13 amino acids. For the CDR3, the DNA is TGCGCCAGCAGCTCGGAAAGAAGTGAAAAACTGTTTTTT. Its translation is CASSSERSEKLFF.

The chain recombines TRBV5-1 with TRBJ1-6; weak D call: TRBD1 (6 bases). Germline CDR1 SGHRS, CDR2 YFSETQ. CDR3 length: 15 amino acids. V dropped 6 bases and J dropped 8 bases, with 18 bases sitting between them. The CDR3 reads CASKGPAGVDSPLHF. As DNA, the CDR3 is TGCGCCAGCAAGGGCCCGGCAGGGGTTGATTCACCCCTCCACTTT. The variable domain in full, with the rest retrieved from reference TRBV5-1 and TRBJ1-6, is KAGVTQTPRYLIKTRGQQVTLSCSPISGHRSVSWYQQTPGQGLQFLFEYFSETQRNKGNFPGRFSGRQFSNSRSEMNVSTLELGDSALYLCASKGPAGVDSPLHFGNGTRLTVT.

V is TRBV10-1 and J is TRBJ2-7; D is perhaps TRBD1 (5 bases). Germline V gene lookup returns CDR1 WNHNN and CDR2 SYGVQD (reference sequence). The germline V and J ends were trimmed by 4 bases and 0 bases, with 16 bases remaining between them. There are 16 residues in the CDR3. This chain's CDR3 is CASSGVNDRSSYEQYF. CDR3 DNA sequence: TGCGCCAGCAGTGGAGTTAACGACAGATCCTCCTACGAGCAGTACTTC.